The T cell receptor (beta chain) described here comes from a study of T-cell reconstitution after alpha-beta-depleted transplantation in children. Whole-study results and caveats: Elevated TCRbeta diversity at day 60 was traced, in some patients, to surviving recipient T cells and thymic progenitors.

Comments on this clonotype: The antigen is unknown.

Germline V CDR1 and CDR2: MNHEY, SVGEGT. V was cut by 6 bases and J by 3 bases, with 19 bases left in between. This CDR3 region has 16 residues. TCRbeta library construction was performed incorporating unique molecular identifiers. TCRdb reprocessed the PCR reads via MiXCR and lists one record per CDR3 protein. The sample contains around 440,000 distinct CDR3 sequences, over 9.5% of which appear only once. The rearrangement uses TRBV6-2 or TRBV6-3 and TRBJ2-3, with D perhaps assigned TRBD1 or TRBD2 (5 bases each). Source: PBMCs, taken before TCRalphabeta/CD19-depleted stem cell transplant. The source of this sequence is a child younger than 10 with inherited bone marrow failure, due to receive a stem cell transplant. As DNA, the CDR3 is TGTGCCAGCAGCCGATGGGGGACCGCGGCAACAGATACGCAGTATTTT. Amino acids: CASSRWGTAATDTQYF.